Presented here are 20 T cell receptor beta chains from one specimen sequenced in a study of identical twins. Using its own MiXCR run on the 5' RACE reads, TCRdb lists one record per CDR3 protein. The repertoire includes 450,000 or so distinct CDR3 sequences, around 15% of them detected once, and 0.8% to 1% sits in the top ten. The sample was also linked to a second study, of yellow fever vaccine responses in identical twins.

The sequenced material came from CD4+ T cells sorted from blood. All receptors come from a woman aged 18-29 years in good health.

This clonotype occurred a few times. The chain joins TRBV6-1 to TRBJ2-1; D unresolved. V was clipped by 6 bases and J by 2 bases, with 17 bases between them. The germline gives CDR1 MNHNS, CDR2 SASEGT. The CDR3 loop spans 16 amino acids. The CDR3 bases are TGTGCCAGCAGAAACCGATACCAAGGGACCTACAATGAGCAGTTCTTC. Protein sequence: CASRNRYQGTYNEQFF.

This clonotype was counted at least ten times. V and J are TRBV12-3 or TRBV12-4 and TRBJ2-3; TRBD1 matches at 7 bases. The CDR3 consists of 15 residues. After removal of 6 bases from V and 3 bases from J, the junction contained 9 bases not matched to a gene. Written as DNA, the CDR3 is TGTGCCAGCAGGATCCAGGGGGTTGTGACAGATACGCAGTATTTT. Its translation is CASRIQGVVTDTQYF.

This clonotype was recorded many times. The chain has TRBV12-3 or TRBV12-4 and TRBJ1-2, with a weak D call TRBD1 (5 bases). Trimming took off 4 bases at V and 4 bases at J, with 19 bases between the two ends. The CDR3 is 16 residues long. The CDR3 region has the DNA TGTGCCAGCAGTTCACTCCCTAGACAGACCCGCTATGGCTACACCTTC. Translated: CASSSLPRQTRYGYTF.

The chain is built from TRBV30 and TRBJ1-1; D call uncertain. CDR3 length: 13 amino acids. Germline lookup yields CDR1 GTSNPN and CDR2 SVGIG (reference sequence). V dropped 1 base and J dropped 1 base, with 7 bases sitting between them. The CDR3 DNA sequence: TGTGCCTGGAGTGCACAGAGGAACACTGAAGCTTTCTTT. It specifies CAWSAQRNTEAFF.

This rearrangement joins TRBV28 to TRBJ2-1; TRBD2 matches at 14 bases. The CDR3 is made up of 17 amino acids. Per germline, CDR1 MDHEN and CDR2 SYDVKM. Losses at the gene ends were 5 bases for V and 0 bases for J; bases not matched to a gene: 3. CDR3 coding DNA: TGTGCCAGCAGTGAGGGGACTAGCGGGAGCTCCTACAATGAGCAGTTCTTC. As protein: CASSEGTSGSSYNEQFF.

Here the CDR3 reads CASSEGGSASYEQYF. Here the CDR3 DNA reads TGTGCCAGCAGTGAAGGAGGTAGCGCTAGTTACGAGCAGTACTTC. This rearrangement joins TRBV25-1 to TRBJ2-7; tentatively, D is TRBD2 (5 bases). The CDR3 spans 15 residues. CDR1 and CDR2 from the germline V gene are MGHDK and SYGVNS. Trimming left V 2 bases short and J 4 bases short, with 15 bases between.

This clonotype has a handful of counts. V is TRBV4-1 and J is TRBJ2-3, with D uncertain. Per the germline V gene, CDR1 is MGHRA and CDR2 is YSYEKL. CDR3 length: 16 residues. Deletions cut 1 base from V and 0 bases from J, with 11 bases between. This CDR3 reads CASSQVNLVSTDTQYF. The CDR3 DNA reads TGCGCCAGCAGCCAAGTTAATCTAGTAAGCACAGATACGCAGTATTTT.

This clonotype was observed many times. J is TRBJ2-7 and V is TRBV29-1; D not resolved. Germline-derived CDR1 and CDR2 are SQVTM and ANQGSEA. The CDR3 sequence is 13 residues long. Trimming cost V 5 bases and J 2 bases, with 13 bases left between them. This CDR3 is CSVPWASTYEQYF. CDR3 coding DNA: TGCAGCGTTCCTTGGGCGTCAACCTACGAGCAGTACTTC.

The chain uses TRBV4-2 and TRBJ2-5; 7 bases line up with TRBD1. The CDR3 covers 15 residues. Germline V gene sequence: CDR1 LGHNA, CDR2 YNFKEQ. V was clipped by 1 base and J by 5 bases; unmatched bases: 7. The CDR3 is CASSQVTGSGETQYF. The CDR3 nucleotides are TGTGCCAGCAGCCAAGTGACAGGGTCGGGGGAGACCCAGTACTTC.

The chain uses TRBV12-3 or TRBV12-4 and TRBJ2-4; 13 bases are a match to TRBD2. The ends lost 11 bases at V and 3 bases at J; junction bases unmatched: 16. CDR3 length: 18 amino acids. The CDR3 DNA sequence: TGTGCCCTCAGTCACACTAGCGGGGGGGCCGTGAGCAAAAACATTCAGTACTTC. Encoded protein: CALSHTSGGAVSKNIQYF.

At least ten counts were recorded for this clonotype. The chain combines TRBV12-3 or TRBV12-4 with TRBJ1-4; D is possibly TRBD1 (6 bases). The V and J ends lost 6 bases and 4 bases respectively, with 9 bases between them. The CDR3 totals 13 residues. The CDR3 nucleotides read TGTGCCAGCAGCCAGGGGAATAATGAAAAACTGTTTTTT. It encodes CASSQGNNEKLFF.

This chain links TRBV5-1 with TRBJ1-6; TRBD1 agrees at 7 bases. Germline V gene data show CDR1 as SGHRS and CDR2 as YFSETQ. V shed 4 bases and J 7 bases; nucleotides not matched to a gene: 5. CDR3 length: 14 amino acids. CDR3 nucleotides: TGCGCCAGCAGCAGGGACAGCTACAATTCACCCCTCCACTTT. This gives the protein CASSRDSYNSPLHF.

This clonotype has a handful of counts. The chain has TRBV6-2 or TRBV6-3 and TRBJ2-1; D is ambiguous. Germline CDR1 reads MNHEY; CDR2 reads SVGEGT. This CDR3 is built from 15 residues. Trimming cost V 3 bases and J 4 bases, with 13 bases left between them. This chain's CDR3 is CASSYPPQWYNEQFF. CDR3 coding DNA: TGTGCCAGCAGTTATCCGCCGCAATGGTACAATGAGCAGTTCTTC.

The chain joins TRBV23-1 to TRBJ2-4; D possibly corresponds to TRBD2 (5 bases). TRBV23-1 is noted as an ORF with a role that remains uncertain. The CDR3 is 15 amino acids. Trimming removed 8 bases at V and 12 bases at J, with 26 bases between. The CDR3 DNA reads TGCGCCAGCCCCCAAGAATTCCTAAGCCTTGCGGGTCAGTACTTC. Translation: CASPQEFLSLAGQYF.

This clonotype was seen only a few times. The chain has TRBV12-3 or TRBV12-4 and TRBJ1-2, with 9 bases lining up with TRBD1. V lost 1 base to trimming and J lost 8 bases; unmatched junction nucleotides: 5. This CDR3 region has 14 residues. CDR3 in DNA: TGTGCCAGCAGTTTAGAAGGGACAGGGATCGGCTACACCTTC. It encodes CASSLEGTGIGYTF.

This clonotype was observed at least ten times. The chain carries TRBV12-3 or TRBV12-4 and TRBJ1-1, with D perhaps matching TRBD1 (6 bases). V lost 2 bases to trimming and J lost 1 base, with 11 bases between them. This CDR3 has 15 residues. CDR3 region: CASSLSPGQNTEAFF. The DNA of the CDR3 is TGTGCCAGCAGTTTATCCCCGGGACAGAACACTGAAGCTTTCTTT.

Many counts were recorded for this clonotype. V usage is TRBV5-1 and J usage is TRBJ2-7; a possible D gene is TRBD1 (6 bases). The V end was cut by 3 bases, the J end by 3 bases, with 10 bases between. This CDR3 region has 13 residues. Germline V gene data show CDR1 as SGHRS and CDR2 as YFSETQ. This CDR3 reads CASSSTTGYEQYF. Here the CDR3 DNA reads TGCGCCAGCAGCTCCACGACAGGCTACGAGCAGTACTTC.

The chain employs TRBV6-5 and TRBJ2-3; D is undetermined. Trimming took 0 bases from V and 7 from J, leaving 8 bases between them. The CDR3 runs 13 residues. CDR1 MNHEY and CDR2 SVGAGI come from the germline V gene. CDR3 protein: CASSYSNQNTQYF. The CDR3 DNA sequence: TGTGCCAGCAGTTACTCGAACCAGAATACGCAGTATTTT.

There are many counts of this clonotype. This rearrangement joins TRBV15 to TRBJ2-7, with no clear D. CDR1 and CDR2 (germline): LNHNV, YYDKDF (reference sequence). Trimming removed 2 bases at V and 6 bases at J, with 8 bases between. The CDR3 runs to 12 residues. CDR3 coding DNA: TGTGCCACCAGCAGAATTGACGCCGAGCAGTACTTC. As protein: CATSRIDAEQYF.

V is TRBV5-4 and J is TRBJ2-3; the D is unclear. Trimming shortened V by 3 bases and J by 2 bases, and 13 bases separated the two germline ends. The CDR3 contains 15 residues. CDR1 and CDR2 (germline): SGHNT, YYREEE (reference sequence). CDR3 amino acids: CASSSAPVNTDTQYF. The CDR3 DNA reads TGTGCCAGCAGCTCCGCGCCGGTAAACACAGATACGCAGTATTTT.